This TCR beta chain was sequenced in a study of naive and memory T cell subsets. TCR cDNA received a 3' ligated oligonucleotide that carried a UMI. Amplification of ligated cDNA took four PCR rounds with SP2 and nested alpha and beta constant primers. TCRdb processed the 5' RACE reads anew with MiXCR; each CDR3 protein has one entry. The profile shows tens of thousands of distinct CDR3 sequences, around 7.3% of them singletons. Germline V gives CDR1 SGHDT, CDR2 YYEEEE. The J segment lost 7 bases and the V segment lost 0 bases, leaving 4 bases of the junction unmatched. The length of the CDR3 is 14 residues.

The receptor comes from a male donor in good health. The rearrangement joins TRBV5-6 to TRBJ2-1; TRBD1 matches at 7 bases. CDR3 region: CASSLGTGLNEQFF. Written as DNA, the CDR3 is TGTGCCAGCAGCTTGGGGACAGGCCTAAATGAGCAGTTCTTC.